The 26 T cell receptor beta chains presented below share a single source sample, sequenced in a study of T cell responses to AZD1222 COVID-19 vaccine. Produced via immunoSEQ multiplex PCR; TCRdb's table is partial and in-frame only. The table shows 90,000 to 120,000 clones, with around 90% occurring only once. The material sequenced was peripheral blood, taken on day 0 of AZD1222 vaccination. The receptor set was obtained from an adult in good health.

The J gene is TRBJ1-1, the V gene TRBV18; D remains unclear. Between the trimmed V and J ends, which lost 0 bases and 5 bases, there was a span of 7 bases. The CDR3 contains 13 residues. In germline, CDR1 is KGHSH, CDR2 LQKENI. The CDR3 DNA reads as TGTGCCAGCTCACCACCGGAGAGGACTGAAGCTTTCTTT. This sequence encodes CASSPPERTEAFF.

V and J are TRBV28 and TRBJ2-7; D might be TRBD1 or TRBD2, each matching 5 bases. V lost 3 bases to trimming and J lost 0 bases, with 15 bases between them. Germline values: CDR1 MDHEN, CDR2 SYDVKM. This CDR3 contains 16 residues. DNA of the CDR3: TGTGCCAGCAGTTTCTCTCATACCGGGGCCTCCTACGAGCAGTACTTC. This translates into CASSFSHTGASYEQYF.

The genes are TRBV27 and TRBJ1-6, with D hard to call. Trimming took 7 bases from V and 1 from J, leaving 11 bases between them. CDR1 MNHEY and CDR2 SMNVEV come from the germline V gene (reference sequence). This CDR3 is built from 15 residues. The CDR3 DNA sequence: TGTGCCAGCACCTCGGACGGATCCTATAATTCACCCCTCCACTTT. Protein: CASTSDGSYNSPLHF.

The rearrangement uses TRBV18 and TRBJ2-1; 10 bases fit TRBD2. V was clipped by 2 bases and J by 3 bases; unmatched bases: 4. CDR1 and CDR2 from the germline V gene are KGHSH and LQKENI. CDR3 length: 16 amino acids. The CDR3 is CASSPRRTSGYNEQFF. CDR3 DNA sequence: TGTGCCAGCTCACCAAGACGGACTAGCGGCTACAATGAGCAGTTCTTC.

This chain links TRBV7-2 with TRBJ1-4; TRBD1 matches at 7 bases. With 2 bases clipped from V and 6 bases from J, the junction kept 9 bases outside the gene matches. The CDR3 extends over 16 amino acids. Germline V gene data show CDR1 as SGHTA and CDR2 as FQGNSA. The CDR3 sequence is CASSLRTGTADEKLFF. The CDR3 region has the DNA TGTGCCAGCAGCTTAAGGACGGGGACAGCGGATGAAAAACTGTTTTTT.

The rearrangement joins TRBV3-1 (or the pseudogene TRBV3-2) to TRBJ2-3; D assignment may be TRBD1 or TRBD2 (5 bases each). The germline V and J ends were trimmed by 3 bases and 7 bases, with 14 bases remaining between them. The CDR3 runs to 14 residues. Germline V gene lookup returns CDR1 LGHDT and CDR2 YNNKEL (reference sequence). CDR3 bases: TGTGCCAGCAGCCAGGGCAGGGTCGGGAATACGCAGTATTTT. Protein product: CASSQGRVGNTQYF.

The CDR3 DNA is TGCGCCAGCAGCCTACCAGACAGGGCTAATAGAAATGAGCAGTTCTTC. This encodes CASSLPDRANRNEQFF. The chain combines TRBV4-3 with TRBJ2-1; 7 nucleotides line up with TRBD1. Germline V gene sequence: CDR1 LGHNA, CDR2 YSLEER. The J segment lost 7 bases and the V segment lost 4 bases, leaving 13 bases of the junction unmatched. The CDR3 consists of 16 residues.

The chain combines TRBV18 with TRBJ2-7; 10 bases align to TRBD2. Germline CDR1 KGHSH, CDR2 LQKENI. The CDR3 loop spans 16 amino acids. The V gene end was trimmed by 0 bases and the J gene end by 7 bases; junction bases not matched to a gene: 9. In DNA form, the CDR3 reads TGTGCCAGCTCACCACCGGCTAGCGGGAGTTCGGGGGAGCAGTACTTC. It yields the protein CASSPPASGSSGEQYF.

The chain couples TRBV3-1 (or the pseudogene TRBV3-2) to TRBJ2-1; D might be TRBD2 (6 bases). The germline CDR1 and CDR2 sequences are LGHDT and YNNKEL (reference sequence). V was pared by 1 base and J by 5 bases, with 15 bases between. CDR3 length: 16 residues. The CDR3 is CASSQVSGVNHNEQFF. Written as DNA, the CDR3 is TGTGCCAGCAGCCAAGTTTCGGGGGTAAATCACAATGAGCAGTTCTTC.

V is TRBV19 and J is TRBJ2-7; the match to TRBD1 covers 7 bases. Germline loops: CDR1 LNHDA, CDR2 SQIVND (reference sequence). Trimming at V came to 1 base and at J to 2 bases, leaving 2 bases not matched to a gene. The CDR3 runs 14 residues. CDR3 residues: CASSIGQGAYEQYF. For the CDR3, the DNA is TGTGCCAGTAGTATAGGGCAGGGGGCCTACGAGCAGTACTTC.

This sequence joins TRBV5-6 and TRBJ1-1; no firm D call. Germline lookup yields CDR1 SGHDT and CDR2 YYEEEE. There are 15 residues in the CDR3. The V and J ends lost 0 bases and 3 bases respectively, with 12 bases between them. CDR3 nucleotide sequence: TGTGCCAGCAGCTTGGGGCCAGACGGGTACACTGAAGCTTTCTTT. As protein: CASSLGPDGYTEAFF. The full variable domain, in which reference TRBV5-6 and TRBJ1-1 provide the parts outside the CDR3, is DAGVTQSPTHLIKTRGQQVTLRCSPKSGHDTVSWYQQALGQGPQFIFQYYEEEERQRGNFPDRFSGHQFPNYSSELNVNALLLGDSALYLCASSLGPDGYTEAFFGQGTRLTVV.

The V gene is TRBV5-1, the J gene TRBJ2-1; D might be TRBD2 (6 bases). Per the germline V gene, CDR1 is SGHRS and CDR2 is YFSETQ. The CDR3 spans 14 residues. With 4 bases removed from V and 7 bases from J, the gap between germline ends came to 15 bases. The DNA of the CDR3 is TGCGCCAGCAGCCGGGACTTAGGGAGGAATGAGCAGTTCTTC. Residues: CASSRDLGRNEQFF.

This clone was detected a few times. The chain combines TRBV2 with TRBJ2-2; weak D call: TRBD2 (7 bases). The V and J ends lost 7 bases and 1 base respectively, with 13 bases between them. Germline V CDR1 and CDR2: SNHLY, FYNNEI. This CDR3 spans 15 amino acids. In nucleotides, the CDR3 is TGTGCCAGCACGGGGGGCCCACGGAACACCGGGGAGCTGTTTTTT. Its protein is CASTGGPRNTGELFF.

The chain joins TRBV3-1 (or the pseudogene TRBV3-2) to TRBJ2-7, with D perhaps matching TRBD1 (7 bases). The CDR3 runs to 13 residues. The ends were cut back, 3 bases at V and 7 bases at J, with 13 bases in the middle. Germline loops: CDR1 LGHDT, CDR2 YNNKEL (reference sequence). CDR3 sequence (DNA): TGTGCCAGCAGCCAGGAGGGGGCCAGTGAGCAGTACTTC. Translating it yields CASSQEGASEQYF.

The chain is built from TRBV18 and TRBJ2-7, with 8 nucleotides matching TRBD2. Germline CDR1 reads KGHSH; CDR2 reads LQKENI. This CDR3 comprises 16 residues. V was pared by 3 bases and J by 6 bases, with 13 bases of the junction left unmatched. The CDR3 coding sequence is TGTGCCAGCTCACCGACGGGGGGACTAGTTTTCCGCGAGCAGTACTTC. This sequence encodes CASSPTGGLVFREQYF.

This chain connects TRBV10-3 to TRBJ2-5, with no clear D. Germline CDR1 ENHRY, CDR2 SYGVKD. The V end was cut by 4 bases, the J end by 3 bases, with 9 bases between. This CDR3 is 13 amino acids long. The DNA of the CDR3 is TGTGCCATCAGTGTTACAGAGAAAGAGACCCAGTACTTC. Its protein product is CAISVTEKETQYF.

Of note for this clone: At one end, the junction sequence differs from germline, possibly due to a read error. The chain carries TRBV7-7 and TRBJ2-2; 13 bases are shared with TRBD2. In germline, CDR1 is SSHAT, CDR2 FNYEAQ (reference sequence). The CDR3 extends over 16 amino acids. The CDR3 is CASSPTSGRAGGELFF. As DNA, the CDR3 is TGTGCTAGCAGCCCCACTAGCGGGAGGGCCGGCGGGGAGCTGTTTTTT.

The chain uses TRBV27 and TRBJ2-2, with D unclear. This CDR3 is built from 12 residues. V was trimmed by 5 bases and J by 7 bases, leaving 8 bases between them. CDR1 MNHEY and CDR2 SMNVEV come from the germline V gene (reference sequence). CDR3 coding DNA: TGTGCCAGCAGTCCCCTGCTCGGGGAGCTGTTTTTT. It codes for CASSPLLGELFF.

This chain joins TRBV21-1 and TRBJ1-6; no DNA check was done on the table's D call, TRBD1. TRBV21-1 is given as a pseudogene. CDR3 length equals 12 residues. This CDR3 reads CATQGSPSPLHF. The CDR3 coding sequence is TGTGCCACACAGGGATCCCCTTCACCCCTCCACTTT.

This clone was seen only once. This chain links TRBV5-4 with TRBJ2-7; D is unclear. Per the germline V gene, CDR1 is SGHNT and CDR2 is YYREEE (reference sequence). This CDR3 spans 12 amino acids. Trimming removed 4 bases at V and 3 bases at J, with 8 bases between. The CDR3 loop is CASSTDNYEQYF. CDR3 nucleotides: TGTGCCAGCAGCACGGATAACTACGAGCAGTACTTC.

This clone was counted a single time. The chain has TRBV7-2 and TRBJ2-3; D possibly uses TRBD1 or TRBD2 (6 bases each). The ends were cut back, 5 bases at V and 3 bases at J, with 15 bases in the middle. The CDR3 is made up of 15 amino acids. Looked up from germline, CDR1 is SGHTA and CDR2 is FQGNSA. The CDR3 sequence: CASSPHRAGTDTQYF. The CDR3 DNA is TGTGCCAGCAGCCCCCACAGGGCGGGAACAGATACGCAGTATTTT.

The V gene is TRBV5-5, the J gene TRBJ2-1, with D unclear. The CDR3 sequence is 12 residues long. Germline V gene lookup returns CDR1 SGHKS and CDR2 YYEKEE (reference sequence). V was shortened by 4 bases and J by 14 bases, with 16 bases between the two germline ends. CDR3 sequence reads: CASSRLEEAKFF. DNA of the CDR3: TGTGCCAGCAGCCGCCTCGAAGAAGCTAAGTTCTTC.

The rearrangement uses TRBV7-2 and TRBJ2-3; D not certain. CDR3 length: 12 amino acids. Trimming shortened V by 2 bases and J by 5 bases, and 5 bases separated the two germline ends. Germline CDR1 SGHTA, CDR2 FQGNSA. This chain's CDR3 is CASSLIGDTQYF. CDR3 DNA sequence: TGTGCCAGCAGCTTAATTGGAGATACGCAGTATTTT.

The genes are TRBV28 and TRBJ2-5; 9 bases are shared with TRBD1. This CDR3 is 15 amino acids long. CDR1 and CDR2 (germline): MDHEN, SYDVKM. J gave up 2 bases and V 5 bases, and 6 bases lay outside the gene matches. CDR3 coding DNA: TGTGCCAGCAGTCCGTCACAGGGGGCTCAAGAGACCCAGTACTTC. Its translation: CASSPSQGAQETQYF.

The chain employs TRBV7-3 and TRBJ2-1; 10 bases align to TRBD2. Trimming took 5 bases from V and 0 from J; bases not matched to a gene: 7. The CDR3 has 17 residues. Germline V gives CDR1 SGHTA, CDR2 FQGTGA. CDR3 loop: CASSPLAGGDSYNEQFF. The CDR3 nucleotides are TGTGCCAGCAGCCCCTTAGCGGGAGGAGACTCCTACAATGAGCAGTTCTTC.

The V gene is TRBV6-5, the J gene TRBJ2-1, with D unclear. This CDR3 is built from 11 residues. Deletions cut 1 base from V and 10 bases from J, with 5 bases between. Germline V gene lookup returns CDR1 MNHEY and CDR2 SVGAGI. CDR3 sequence (DNA): TGTGCCAGCAGTTACTACGAGGAGCAGTTCTTC. It codes for CASSYYEEQFF.